This entry describes one T cell receptor beta chain. Its antigen has not been determined. Per-nucleotide qualities are absent, and no much larger clonotype sits a single base away. Receptors were amplified or captured by the immunoSEQ multiplex PCR assay. RNA was extracted from all samples and reverse transcribed into cDNA as template for TCR sequencing. First-strand cDNA was synthesized using SuperScript III with a 2:1 mix of oligo-dT and random hexamers. A synthetic immune receptor repertoire was used to gauge amplification bias, and whatever bias remained was removed computationally. Per the authors' processing: After raw reads were preprocessed to remove errors, the CDR3 was defined following IMGT conventions as running from the conserved cysteine to phenylalanine. To get clonality, Shannon entropy was normalized by log2 of the number of productive unique TCRs and the result was subtracted from 1. Whether scalp clones were CD4 or CD8 was inferred by matching scalp TCRbeta sequences against CD4 and CD8 repertoires sorted from blood. Entries here come from immuneACCESS through TCRdb and include only in-frame sequences with V and J called. Some clones fail to appear in such tables; in the studies checked, an unresolved V gene covers under half of the shortfall, and the cause of the remainder is unknown. D and trimming come from the DNA, and the V and J calls and clone size come from that table. This sample lists 250,000 to 350,000 clones; roughly 60% were detected once. The ten largest account for 0.75% to 0.95% of the sample.

Including the terminal cysteine and phenylalanine, the CDR3 comprises 12 residues. Here the CDR3 DNA is all that survives: 36 bases in frame from base 1. The germline ends are 12 bases apart after V is trimmed by 5 bases and J by 8 bases. The CDR1 and CDR2 encoded by the germline V gene (reference sequence) are SEHNR and FQNEAQ. These data belong to a study of CD8+ T cells in alopecia areata (dated by TCRdb to the late 2010s). Background on the whole study: The treated patients took part in an open-label pilot trial in which moderate-to-severe alopecia areata was treated with oral tofacitinib at 5 to 10 mg twice daily. Tofacitinib was given for 6 to 18 months, followed by 6 months of follow-up off drug to assess delayed response and recurrence. Disease severity in treated patients was measured with the SALT score, which quantifies the percentage of affected scalp surface area. To study T cell clonal expansion in alopecia areata, the researchers applied high-throughput TCRbeta sequencing to both the C3H/HeJ mouse model and human patients. Scalp tissue and sorted CD4+ and CD8+ peripheral blood T cells from patchy and totalis/universalis alopecia areata patients and from healthy controls were covered by human TCRbeta sequencing. Biopsies were taken from tofacitinib-treated patients at baseline and at 4 and 24 weeks of treatment, and a later scalp biopsy was taken in several of the tofacitinib-treated patients. Scalp clonality was compared across normal scalp (n=4), patchy alopecia areata scalp (n=8), and alopecia totalis/universalis scalp (n=8). RNA came from the PAXgene miRNA kit for fixed scalp, the miRNeasy kit for PBMCs, and the RNeasy kit for mouse skin. TCRbeta CDR3 regions were amplified by immunoSEQ multiplex PCR with 35 Vbeta forward and 13 Jbeta reverse primers.

Study-level results and caveats: Shared TCR sequences between patients were less evident than in mice, which may be partly attributable to HLA diversity in the patient population. Resident alphabeta T cells in normal human skin are also sequenced, complicating scalp TCR repertoire analysis, unlike mouse skin dominated by gammadelta T cells. Because the treated cohort was small and included a single nonresponder, larger studies are needed to assess links between baseline CD8+ expansion and response. Compared with normal scalp, lesional scalp, particularly in alopecia totalis/universalis, had higher clonality and more expanded CD8+ clones, which suggests antigenic drive. Tofacitinib significantly decreased scalp clonality and the number of expanded CD8+ clones among the top 100 scalp clones. Many expanded lesional clones were found to persist in scalp and blood during tofacitinib treatment, and relapse after treatment cessation may be partly explained by this persistence.

According to the study, the label for this sample's treatment or condition signals: oral pan-JAK inhibitor, 5-10 mg twice daily. Peripheral blood and lesional scalp punch biopsies were obtained from patients with alopecia areata. PBMCs were isolated by density centrifugation and stained for CD3, CD4 and CD8, and CD4+ and CD8+ T cells were sorted on a FACSAria. The chain is assembled from TRBV7-9 and TRBJ1-2; the D gene cannot be named for sure. This sample comprised CD4+ T cells sorted from blood, obtained around week 54, from a patient treated with tofacitinib. The clonotype comes from a human donor with alopecia areata. CDR3 region: CASSLPLAGYTF. The DNA sequence reads TGTGCCAGCAGCCTCCCCCTCGCGGGCTACACCTTC.